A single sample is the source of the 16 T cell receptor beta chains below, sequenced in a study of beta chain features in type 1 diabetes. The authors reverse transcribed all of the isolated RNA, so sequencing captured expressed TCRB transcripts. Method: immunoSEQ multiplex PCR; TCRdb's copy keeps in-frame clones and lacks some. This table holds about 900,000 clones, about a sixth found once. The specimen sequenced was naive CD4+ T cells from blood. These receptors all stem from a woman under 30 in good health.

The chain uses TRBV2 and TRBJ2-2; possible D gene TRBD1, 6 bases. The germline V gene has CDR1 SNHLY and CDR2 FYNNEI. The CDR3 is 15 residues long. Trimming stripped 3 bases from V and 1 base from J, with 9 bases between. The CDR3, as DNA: TGTGCCAGCAGTGAGGAACAGGGGAACACCGGGGAGCTGTTTTTT. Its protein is CASSEEQGNTGELFF. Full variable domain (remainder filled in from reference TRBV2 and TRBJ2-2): EPEVTQTPSHQVTQMGQEVILRCVPISNHLYFYWYRQILGQKVEFLVSFYNNEISEKSEIFDDQFSVERPDGSNFTLKIRSTKLEDSAMYFCASSEEQGNTGELFFGEGSRLTVL.

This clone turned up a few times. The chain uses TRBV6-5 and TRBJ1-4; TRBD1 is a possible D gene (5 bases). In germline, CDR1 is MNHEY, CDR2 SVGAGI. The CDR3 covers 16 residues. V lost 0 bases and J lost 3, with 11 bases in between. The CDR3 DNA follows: TGTGCCAGCAGTTACTCGACCGGGACTGCTAATGAAAAACTGTTTTTT. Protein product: CASSYSTGTANEKLFF.

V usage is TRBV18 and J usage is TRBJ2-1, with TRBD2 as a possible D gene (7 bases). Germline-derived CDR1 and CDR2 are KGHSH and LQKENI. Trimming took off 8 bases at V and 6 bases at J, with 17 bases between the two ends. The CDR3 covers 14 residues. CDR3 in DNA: TGTGCCAGCCAGAGTTGGGGGGGGCCCAATGAGCAGTTCTTC. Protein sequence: CASQSWGGPNEQFF. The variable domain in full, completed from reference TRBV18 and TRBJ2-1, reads NAGVMQNPRHLVRRRGQEARLRCSPMKGHSHVYWYRQLPEEGLKFMVYLQKENIIDESGMPKERFSAEFPKEGPSILRIQQVVRGDSAAYFCASQSWGGPNEQFFGPGTRLTVL.

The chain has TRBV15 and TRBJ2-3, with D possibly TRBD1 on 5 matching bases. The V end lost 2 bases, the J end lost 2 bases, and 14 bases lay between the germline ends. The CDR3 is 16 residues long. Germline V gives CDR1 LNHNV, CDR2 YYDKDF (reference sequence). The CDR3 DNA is TGTGCCACCAGCAGACCCGACAGTCCTTACACAGATACGCAGTATTTT. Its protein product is CATSRPDSPYTDTQYF.

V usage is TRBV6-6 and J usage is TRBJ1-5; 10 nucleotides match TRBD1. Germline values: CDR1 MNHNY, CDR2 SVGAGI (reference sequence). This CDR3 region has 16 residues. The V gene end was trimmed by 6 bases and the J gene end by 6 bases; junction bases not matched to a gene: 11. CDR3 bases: TGTGCCAGCAGGGGGACAGGGGATGCAAAGCGTCAGCCCCAGCATTTT. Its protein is CASRGTGDAKRQPQHF.

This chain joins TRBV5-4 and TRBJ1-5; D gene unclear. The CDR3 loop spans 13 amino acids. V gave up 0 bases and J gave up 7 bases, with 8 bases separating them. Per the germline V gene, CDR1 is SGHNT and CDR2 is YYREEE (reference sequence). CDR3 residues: CASSLGAEQPQHF. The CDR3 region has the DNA TGTGCCAGCAGCTTGGGCGCAGAACAGCCCCAGCATTTT.

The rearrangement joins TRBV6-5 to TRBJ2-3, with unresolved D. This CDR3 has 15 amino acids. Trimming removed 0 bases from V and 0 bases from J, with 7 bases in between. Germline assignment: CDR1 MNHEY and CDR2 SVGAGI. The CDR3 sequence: CASSYSTTSTDTQYF. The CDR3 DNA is TGTGCCAGCAGTTACTCTACGACGAGCACAGATACGCAGTATTTT.

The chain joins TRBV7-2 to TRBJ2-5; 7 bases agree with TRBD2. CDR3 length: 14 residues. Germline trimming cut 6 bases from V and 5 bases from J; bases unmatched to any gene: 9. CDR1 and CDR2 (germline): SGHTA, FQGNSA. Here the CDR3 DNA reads TGTGCCAGCAGACCTTGGGGGGGTTTGGAGACCCAGTACTTC. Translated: CASRPWGGLETQYF.

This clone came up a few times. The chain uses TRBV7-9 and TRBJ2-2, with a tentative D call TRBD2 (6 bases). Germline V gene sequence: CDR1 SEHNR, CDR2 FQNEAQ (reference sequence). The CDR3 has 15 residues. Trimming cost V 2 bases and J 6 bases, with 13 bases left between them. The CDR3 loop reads CASSLLSGRPGELFF. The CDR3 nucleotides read TGTGCCAGCAGCTTACTGTCAGGGAGGCCCGGGGAGCTGTTTTTT.

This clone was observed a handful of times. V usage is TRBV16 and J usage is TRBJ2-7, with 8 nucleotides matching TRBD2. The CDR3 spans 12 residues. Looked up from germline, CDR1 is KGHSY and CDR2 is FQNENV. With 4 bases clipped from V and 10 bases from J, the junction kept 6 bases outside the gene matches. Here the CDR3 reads CASSLPSGFQYF. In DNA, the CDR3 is TGTGCCAGCAGCCTCCCTAGCGGGTTCCAGTACTTC. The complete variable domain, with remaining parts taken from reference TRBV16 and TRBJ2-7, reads GEEVAQTPKHLVRGEGQKAKLYCAPIKGHSYVFWYQQVLKNEFKFLISFQNENVFDETGMPKERFSAKCLPNSPCSLEIQATKLEDSAVYFCASSLPSGFQYFGPGTRLTVT.

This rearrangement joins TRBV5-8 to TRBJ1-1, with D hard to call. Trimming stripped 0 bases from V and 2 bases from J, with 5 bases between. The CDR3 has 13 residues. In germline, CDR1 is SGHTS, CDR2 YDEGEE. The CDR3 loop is CASSLGPNTEAFF. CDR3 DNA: TGTGCCAGCAGCTTGGGCCCTAACACTGAAGCTTTCTTT.

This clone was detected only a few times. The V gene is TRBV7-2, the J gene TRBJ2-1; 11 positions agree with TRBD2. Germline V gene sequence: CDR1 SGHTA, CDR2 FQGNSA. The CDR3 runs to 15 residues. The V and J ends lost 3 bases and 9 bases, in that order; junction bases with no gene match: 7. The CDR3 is CASSFSSTSGSEQFF. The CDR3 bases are TGTGCCAGCAGCTTCTCATCAACTAGCGGGAGTGAGCAGTTCTTC.

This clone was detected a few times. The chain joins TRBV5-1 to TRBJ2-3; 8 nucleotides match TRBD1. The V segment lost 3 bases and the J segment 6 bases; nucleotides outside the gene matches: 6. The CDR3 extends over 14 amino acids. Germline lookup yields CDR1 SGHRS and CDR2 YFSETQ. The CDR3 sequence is CASSWTGPTDTQYF. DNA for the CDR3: TGCGCCAGCAGCTGGACAGGGCCCACGGATACGCAGTATTTT.

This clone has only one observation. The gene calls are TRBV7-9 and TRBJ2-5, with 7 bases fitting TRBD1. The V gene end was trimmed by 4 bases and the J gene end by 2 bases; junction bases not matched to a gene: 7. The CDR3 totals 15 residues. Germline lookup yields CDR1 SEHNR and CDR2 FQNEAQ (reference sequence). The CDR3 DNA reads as TGTGCCAGCAGCTACCCCGGGACAGAACAAGAGACCCAGTACTTC. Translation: CASSYPGTEQETQYF.

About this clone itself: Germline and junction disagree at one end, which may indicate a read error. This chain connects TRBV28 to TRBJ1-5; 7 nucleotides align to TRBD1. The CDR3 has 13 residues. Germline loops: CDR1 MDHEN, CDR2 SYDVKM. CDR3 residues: CASLGQLNQAQHF. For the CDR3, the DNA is TGTGCCAGCCTGGGACAGCTGAATCAGGCCCAGCATTTT.

The chain's CDR3 is CASGGTAYEQYF. CDR3 nucleotides: TGCGCCAGCGGTGGGACAGCCTACGAGCAGTACTTC. V is TRBV4-3 and J is TRBJ2-7; TRBD1 agrees at 7 bases. Germline CDR1 is LGHNA and CDR2 is YSLEER. The CDR3 extends over 12 amino acids. J gave up 2 bases and V 8 bases, and 3 bases lay outside the gene matches.